What follows are 21 T cell receptor beta chains derived from one specimen sequenced in a study of blood T cell repertoires in COVID-19. Sequencing was performed with immunoSEQ multiplex PCR; in TCRdb, only in-frame clones are kept and a portion is missing. The sample includes roughly 190,000 clones, over 75% of them seen just once. The sample consisted of peripheral blood. These receptors came from a middle-aged man with acute or convalescent COVID-19.

The rearrangement links TRBV28 to TRBJ2-3, with a weak D call TRBD1 (8 bases). Trimming shortened V by 5 bases and J by 5 bases, and 14 bases separated the two germline ends. The CDR3 has 14 residues. Germline CDR1 is MDHEN and CDR2 is SYDVKM. The CDR3 DNA reads TGTGCCAGCAGTACAGGGGGGGAGGGAGATACGCAGTATTTT. Protein sequence: CASSTGGEGDTQYF.

The chain couples TRBV23-1 to TRBJ1-3; D not certain. TRBV23-1 is marked as an open reading frame, function uncertain. The V gene lost 3 bases and the J gene lost 2 bases, with 8 bases spanning the gap. The CDR3 length is 14 residues. CDR3 protein: CASSQVPAGNTIYF. CDR3 DNA sequence: TGCGCCAGCAGTCAGGTGCCAGCTGGAAACACCATATATTTT.

The chain links TRBV2 to TRBJ2-1; tentatively, D is TRBD2 (6 bases). Germline V gene data show CDR1 as SNHLY and CDR2 as FYNNEI. The CDR3 is 15 amino acids. The ends were cut back, 6 bases at V and 3 bases at J, with 15 bases in the middle. The CDR3 region has the DNA TGTGCCAGCAGATACCGGGACTCTTTCTACAATGAGCAGTTCTTC. Its protein product is CASRYRDSFYNEQFF. The whole variable domain, filled in from reference TRBV2 and TRBJ2-1, reads EPEVTQTPSHQVTQMGQEVILRCVPISNHLYFYWYRQILGQKVEFLVSFYNNEISEKSEIFDDQFSVERPDGSNFTLKIRSTKLEDSAMYFCASRYRDSFYNEQFFGPGTRLTVL.

The V call is TRBV12-3 or TRBV12-4, the J call TRBJ1-1, with 7 bases fitting TRBD1. The CDR3 loop spans 13 amino acids. With 5 bases clipped from V and 1 base from J, the junction kept 1 base outside the gene matches. The CDR3 reads CASSGTANTEAFF. CDR3 bases: TGTGCCAGCAGTGGGACAGCGAACACTGAAGCTTTCTTT.

The rearrangement links TRBV18 to TRBJ2-2, with D perhaps matching TRBD1 (5 bases). The CDR3 loop spans 14 amino acids. Germline CDR1 and CDR2: KGHSH and LQKENI. V was pared by 3 bases and J by 5 bases, with 10 bases between. The CDR3 coding sequence is TGTGCCAGCTCACCCTCTTCAGGGACCGGGGAGCTGTTTTTT. This sequence encodes CASSPSSGTGELFF.

J is TRBJ2-7 and V is TRBV12-3 or TRBV12-4, with 10 positions matching TRBD1. Losses at the gene ends were 6 bases for V and 5 bases for J; bases not matched to a gene: 4. This CDR3 contains 13 residues. CDR3 sequence reads: CASSTGTGDEQYF. Written as DNA, the CDR3 is TGTGCCAGCAGCACCGGGACAGGGGACGAGCAGTACTTC.

The rearrangement uses TRBV5-1 and TRBJ2-5; D possibly corresponds to TRBD1 (6 bases). The CDR3 runs to 15 residues. Germline CDR1 is SGHRS and CDR2 is YFSETQ. V was shortened by 6 bases and J by 10 bases, with 25 bases between the two germline ends. Written as DNA, the CDR3 is TGCGCCAGCACCTCGGTCGGGACATCGTTGGTGAGCCAGTACTTC. It translates to CASTSVGTSLVSQYF.

This clone came up once. This rearrangement joins TRBV20-1 to TRBJ1-3; D is undetermined. Germline V gene sequence: CDR1 DFQATT, CDR2 SNEGSKA (reference sequence). The CDR3 has 13 amino acids. The germline V and J ends were trimmed by 3 bases and 0 bases, with 6 bases remaining between them. For the CDR3, the DNA is TGCAGTGCTAGTTTCAGCTCTGGAAACACCATATATTTT. It encodes CSASFSSGNTIYF.

This clone was counted a single time. The rearrangement links TRBV19 to TRBJ2-3; 9 bases align to TRBD2. The V and J ends lost 3 bases and 4 bases, in that order; junction bases with no gene match: 5. Germline-derived CDR1 and CDR2 are LNHDA and SQIVND (reference sequence). The CDR3 runs 15 residues. The CDR3 here is CASSIGGGAPDTQYF. The CDR3 DNA follows: TGTGCCAGTAGTATTGGCGGGGGGGCCCCAGATACGCAGTATTTT. Looking up the rest from reference TRBV19 and TRBJ2-3 gives the full variable domain: DGGITQSPKYLFRKEGQNVTLSCEQNLNHDAMYWYRQDPGQGLRLIYYSQIVNDFQKGDIAEGYSVSREKKESFPLTVTSAQKNPTAFYLCASSIGGGAPDTQYFGPGTRLTVL.

V is TRBV7-9 and J is TRBJ2-5, with TRBD1 identical over 7 bases. The CDR3 extends over 14 amino acids. CDR1 SEHNR and CDR2 FQNEAQ come from the germline V gene (reference sequence). V was clipped by 5 bases and J by 0 bases; unmatched bases: 3. The CDR3 loop is CASSKQGYQETQYF. The CDR3, as DNA: TGTGCCAGCAGCAAACAGGGGTACCAAGAGACCCAGTACTTC.

Here the CDR3 DNA reads TGTGCCAGCAGTCTCGGAGGGGCAAGAGGCACTGAAGCTTTCTTT. Protein product: CASSLGGARGTEAFF. The V and J genes are TRBV28 and TRBJ1-1; a weak D match, TRBD1 (5 bases). The V end lost 5 bases, the J end lost 4 bases, and 17 bases lay between the germline ends. The CDR3 totals 15 residues. Looked up from germline, CDR1 is MDHEN and CDR2 is SYDVKM.

The chain uses TRBV6-1 and TRBJ1-5, with TRBD1 matching 8 bases. The CDR3 has 13 amino acids. Per the germline V gene, CDR1 is MNHNS and CDR2 is SASEGT. The V and J ends lost 7 bases and 7 bases, in that order; junction bases with no gene match: 6. The CDR3 protein is CASTQGAGQPQHF. The CDR3 DNA reads as TGTGCCAGCACCCAGGGGGCTGGCCAGCCCCAGCATTTT.

This chain connects TRBV19 to TRBJ1-5; 9 positions match TRBD1. The junction had 10 bases not matched to a gene; V was cut back by 7 bases and J by 6 bases. Looked up from germline, CDR1 is LNHDA and CDR2 is SQIVND (reference sequence). The CDR3 runs to 15 residues. CDR3 protein: CASTPWDREAQPQHF. The CDR3 DNA follows: TGTGCCAGTACCCCATGGGACAGGGAAGCTCAGCCCCAGCATTTT. The whole variable domain, filled in from reference TRBV19 and TRBJ1-5, reads DGGITQSPKYLFRKEGQNVTLSCEQNLNHDAMYWYRQDPGQGLRLIYYSQIVNDFQKGDIAEGYSVSREKKESFPLTVTSAQKNPTAFYLCASTPWDREAQPQHFGDGTRLSIL.

This rearrangement joins TRBV18 to TRBJ2-6; TRBD2 might be the D (6 bases). Trimming removed 11 bases from V and 0 bases from J, with 20 bases in between. Germline loops: CDR1 KGHSH, CDR2 LQKENI. There are 17 residues in the CDR3. CDR3 loop: CASRRGLMGSGANVLTF. The CDR3, as DNA: TGTGCCTCCAGGCGGGGCCTAATGGGCTCTGGGGCCAACGTCCTGACTTTC.

This sequence joins TRBV28 and TRBJ2-1; D might be TRBD2 (7 bases). The CDR3 length is 15 residues. V dropped 8 bases and J dropped 8 bases, with 22 bases sitting between them. The germline gives CDR1 MDHEN, CDR2 SYDVKM. The CDR3 DNA is TGTGCCAGCTATTCCCTGGCGGGGGCCTCGTATGAGCAGTTCTTC. Its translation: CASYSLAGASYEQFF.

The sample holds a few counts of this clone. V gene TRBV18 combines with J gene TRBJ1-3; D gene uncertain. Germline V gives CDR1 KGHSH, CDR2 LQKENI. The CDR3 spans 14 residues. V lost 6 bases to trimming and J lost 2 bases, with 11 bases between them. For the CDR3, the DNA is TGTGCCAGCTCCGGCGGCACCGCTGGAAACACCATATATTTT. Translated, it gives CASSGGTAGNTIYF.

The rearrangement links TRBV19 to TRBJ1-1; D is possibly TRBD1 (6 bases). Germline V lookup: CDR1 LNHDA, CDR2 SQIVND (reference sequence). The CDR3 is 14 residues long. The V gene lost 7 bases and the J gene lost 1 base, with 13 bases spanning the gap. The CDR3 nucleotides read TGTGCCAGTAATAGGGGGACATCGAACACTGAAGCTTTCTTT. Translated: CASNRGTSNTEAFF.

V gene TRBV9 combines with J gene TRBJ1-3; 7 bases line up with TRBD1. The CDR3 spans 18 residues. The junction had 11 bases not matched to a gene; V was cut back by 0 bases and J by 2 bases. The germline V gene has CDR1 SGDLS and CDR2 YYNGEE. The CDR3 here is CASSVAPGGIGAGNTIYF. For the CDR3, the DNA is TGTGCCAGCAGCGTAGCTCCAGGGGGAATAGGGGCTGGAAACACCATATATTTT.

The chain joins TRBV7-9 to TRBJ2-7; 7 nucleotides match TRBD1. The germline gives CDR1 SEHNR, CDR2 FQNEAQ (reference sequence). J lost 12 bases, V lost 6 bases, and 11 bases had no gene match. The CDR3 loop spans 12 amino acids. CDR3 DNA sequence: TGTGCCAGCAGTTCCAGACGGACAGGCCCGTACTTC. It is translated as CASSSRRTGPYF.

The rearrangement joins TRBV6-1 to TRBJ2-1, with D possibly being TRBD2 (6 bases). Germline assignment: CDR1 MNHNS and CDR2 SASEGT. The CDR3 is made up of 11 amino acids. V was trimmed by 6 bases and J by 12 bases, leaving 12 bases between them. The CDR3 is CASSLLASQFF. The CDR3 DNA reads TGTGCCAGCAGCTTACTAGCTTCGCAGTTCTTC.

The chain couples TRBV5-8 to TRBJ2-1; perhaps TRBD1 as D (5 bases). The germline V gene encodes CDR1 SGHTS and CDR2 YDEGEE. With 0 bases removed from V and 6 bases from J, the gap between germline ends came to 7 bases. This CDR3 has 13 residues. CDR3 sequence: CASSLDRTNEQFF. CDR3 bases: TGTGCCAGCAGCTTGGACAGGACCAATGAGCAGTTCTTC. The full variable domain, its missing parts supplied by reference TRBV5-8 and TRBJ2-1, is EAGVTQSPTHLIKTRGQQATLRCSPISGHTSVYWYQQALGLGLQFLLWYDEGEERNRGNFPPRFSGRQFPNYSSELNVNALELEDSALYLCASSLDRTNEQFFGPGTRLTVL.